What follows are 2 T cell receptor beta chains derived from one specimen sequenced in a study of monozygotic twins with inflammatory bowel disease. One entry per CDR3 protein, without DNA, is what TCRdb gives after re-calling the 5' RACE reads. This table lists fewer than 550,000 distinct CDR3 sequences. Sample: blood. Receptors originate from a human donor with ulcerative colitis or Crohn's disease, or a healthy co-twin of an affected twin (not recorded which).

The V call is TRBV12-3 or TRBV12-4, the J call TRBJ1-6; the TCRdb call, TRBD1, lacks DNA for checking. The CDR3 spans 13 residues. The CDR3 is CASTSDRLTPLHF.

This chain uses TRBV20-1 with TRBJ1-2; absent DNA, TCRdb's TRBD1 call cannot be checked. Germline loops: CDR1 DFQATT, CDR2 SNEGSKA (reference sequence). There are 13 residues in the CDR3. The CDR3 protein is CSAATGAEYGYTF.